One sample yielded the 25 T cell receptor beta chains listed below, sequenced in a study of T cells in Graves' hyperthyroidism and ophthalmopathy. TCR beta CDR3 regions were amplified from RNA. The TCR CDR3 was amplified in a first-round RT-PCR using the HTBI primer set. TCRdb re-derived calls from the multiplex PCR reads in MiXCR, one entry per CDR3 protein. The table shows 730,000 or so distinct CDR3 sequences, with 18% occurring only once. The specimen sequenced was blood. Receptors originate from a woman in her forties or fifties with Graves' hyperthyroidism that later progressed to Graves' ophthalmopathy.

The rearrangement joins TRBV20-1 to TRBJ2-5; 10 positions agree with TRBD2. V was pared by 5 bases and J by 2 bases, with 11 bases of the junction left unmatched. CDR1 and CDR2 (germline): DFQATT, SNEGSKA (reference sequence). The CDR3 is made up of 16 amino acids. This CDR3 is CSALPSWTSGQETQYF. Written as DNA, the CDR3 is TGCAGTGCTCTCCCGTCCTGGACTAGCGGTCAAGAGACCCAGTACTTC.

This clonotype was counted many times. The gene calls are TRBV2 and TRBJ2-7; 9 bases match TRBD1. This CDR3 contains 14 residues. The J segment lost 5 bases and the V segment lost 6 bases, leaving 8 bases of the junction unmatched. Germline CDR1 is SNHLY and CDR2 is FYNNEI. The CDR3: CASSPLRTGDEQYF. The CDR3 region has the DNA TGTGCCAGCAGCCCACTAAGGACAGGGGACGAGCAGTACTTC. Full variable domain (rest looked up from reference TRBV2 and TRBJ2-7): EPEVTQTPSHQVTQMGQEVILRCVPISNHLYFYWYRQILGQKVEFLVSFYNNEISEKSEIFDDQFSVERPDGSNFTLKIRSTKLEDSAMYFCASSPLRTGDEQYFGPGTRLTVT.

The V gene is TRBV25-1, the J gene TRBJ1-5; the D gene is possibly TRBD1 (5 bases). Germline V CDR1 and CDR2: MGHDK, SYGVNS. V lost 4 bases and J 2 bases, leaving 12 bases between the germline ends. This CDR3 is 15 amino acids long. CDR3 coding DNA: TGTGCCAGCAGTGGTGGGGGTTGGGGCAATCAGCCCCAGCATTTT. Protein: CASSGGGWGNQPQHF.

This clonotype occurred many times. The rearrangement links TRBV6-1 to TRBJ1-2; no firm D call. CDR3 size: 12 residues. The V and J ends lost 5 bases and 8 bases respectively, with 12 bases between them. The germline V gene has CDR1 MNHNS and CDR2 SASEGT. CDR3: CASSQRGRGYTF. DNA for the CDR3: TGTGCCAGCAGTCAGAGAGGTCGGGGCTACACCTTC.

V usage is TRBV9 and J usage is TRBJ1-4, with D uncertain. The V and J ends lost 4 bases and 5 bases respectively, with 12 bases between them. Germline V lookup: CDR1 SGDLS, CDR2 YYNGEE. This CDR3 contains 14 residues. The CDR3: CASSLTPRNEKLFF. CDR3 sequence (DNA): TGTGCCAGCAGCTTGACACCCAGAAATGAAAAACTGTTTTTT.

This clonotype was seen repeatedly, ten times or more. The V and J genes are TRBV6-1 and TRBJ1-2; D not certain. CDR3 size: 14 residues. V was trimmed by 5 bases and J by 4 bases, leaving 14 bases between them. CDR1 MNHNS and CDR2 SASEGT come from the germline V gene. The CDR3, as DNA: TGTGCCAGCAGTCCCCTGGGAGTGGGCTATGGCTACACCTTC. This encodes CASSPLGVGYGYTF.

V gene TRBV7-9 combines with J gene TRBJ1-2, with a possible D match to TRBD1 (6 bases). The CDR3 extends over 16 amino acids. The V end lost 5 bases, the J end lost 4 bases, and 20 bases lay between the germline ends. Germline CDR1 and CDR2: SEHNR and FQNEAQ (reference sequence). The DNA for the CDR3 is TGTGCCAGCAGCCAAAGTCGGTCCCCGGACAGCTATGGCTACACCTTC. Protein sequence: CASSQSRSPDSYGYTF.

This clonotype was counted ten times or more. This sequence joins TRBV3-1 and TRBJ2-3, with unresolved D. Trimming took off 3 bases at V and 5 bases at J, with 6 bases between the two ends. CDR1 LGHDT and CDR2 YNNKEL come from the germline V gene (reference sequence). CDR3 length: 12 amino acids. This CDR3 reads CASSQVKDTQYF. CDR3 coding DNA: TGTGCCAGCAGCCAGGTTAAAGATACGCAGTATTTT.

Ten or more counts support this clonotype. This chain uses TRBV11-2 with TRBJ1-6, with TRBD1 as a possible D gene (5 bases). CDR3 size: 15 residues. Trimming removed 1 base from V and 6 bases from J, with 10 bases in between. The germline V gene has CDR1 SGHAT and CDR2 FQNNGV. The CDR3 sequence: CASSLGPGGNSPLHF. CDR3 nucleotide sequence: TGTGCCAGCAGCTTAGGTCCGGGGGGTAATTCACCCCTCCACTTT.

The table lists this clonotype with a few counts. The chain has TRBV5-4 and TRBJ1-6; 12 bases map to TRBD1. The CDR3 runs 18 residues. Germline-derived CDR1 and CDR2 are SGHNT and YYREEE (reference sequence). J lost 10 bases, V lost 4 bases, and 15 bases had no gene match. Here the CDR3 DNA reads TGTGCCAGCAGCAGAGATGCCTTGGGACAGGGGGCAGGGTCACCCCTCCACTTT. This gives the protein CASSRDALGQGAGSPLHF.

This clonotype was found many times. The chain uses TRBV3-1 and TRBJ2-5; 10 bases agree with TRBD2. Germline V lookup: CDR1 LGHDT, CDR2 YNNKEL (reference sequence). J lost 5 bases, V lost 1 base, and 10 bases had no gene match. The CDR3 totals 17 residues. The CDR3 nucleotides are TGTGCCAGCAGCCAAGTTTGGGCTAGCGGGGGATATGAGACCCAGTACTTC. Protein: CASSQVWASGGYETQYF.

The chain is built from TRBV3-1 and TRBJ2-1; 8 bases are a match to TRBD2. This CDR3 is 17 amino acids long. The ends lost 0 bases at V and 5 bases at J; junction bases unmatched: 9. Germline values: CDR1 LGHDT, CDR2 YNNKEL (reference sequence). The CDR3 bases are TGTGCCAGCAGCCAAGATGGCCGGGGGGGACACCACAATGAGCAGTTCTTC. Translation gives CASSQDGRGGHHNEQFF.

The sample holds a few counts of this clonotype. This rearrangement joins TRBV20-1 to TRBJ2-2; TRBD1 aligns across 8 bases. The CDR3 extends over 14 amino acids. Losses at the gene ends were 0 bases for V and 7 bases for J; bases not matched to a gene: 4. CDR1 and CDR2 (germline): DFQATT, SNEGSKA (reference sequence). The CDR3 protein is CSARETQGDGELFF. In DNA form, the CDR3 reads TGCAGTGCTAGAGAAACACAGGGGGACGGGGAGCTGTTTTTT.

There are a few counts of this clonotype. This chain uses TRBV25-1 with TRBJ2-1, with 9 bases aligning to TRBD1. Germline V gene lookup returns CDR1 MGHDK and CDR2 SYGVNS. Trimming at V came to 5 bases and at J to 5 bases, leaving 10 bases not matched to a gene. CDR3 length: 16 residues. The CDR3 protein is CASSRSRDRVNNEQFF. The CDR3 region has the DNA TGTGCCAGCAGTAGGAGTAGGGACAGGGTTAACAATGAGCAGTTCTTC.

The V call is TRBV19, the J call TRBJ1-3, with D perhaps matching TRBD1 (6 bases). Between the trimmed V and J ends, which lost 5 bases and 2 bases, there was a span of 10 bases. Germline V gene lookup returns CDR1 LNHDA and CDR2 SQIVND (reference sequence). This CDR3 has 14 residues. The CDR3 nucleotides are TGTGCCAGTAGTCCGGACAGTGCTGGAAACACCATATATTTT. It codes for CASSPDSAGNTIYF. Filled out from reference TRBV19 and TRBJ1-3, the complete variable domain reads DGGITQSPKYLFRKEGQNVTLSCEQNLNHDAMYWYRQDPGQGLRLIYYSQIVNDFQKGDIAEGYSVSREKKESFPLTVTSAQKNPTAFYLCASSPDSAGNTIYFGEGSWLTVV.

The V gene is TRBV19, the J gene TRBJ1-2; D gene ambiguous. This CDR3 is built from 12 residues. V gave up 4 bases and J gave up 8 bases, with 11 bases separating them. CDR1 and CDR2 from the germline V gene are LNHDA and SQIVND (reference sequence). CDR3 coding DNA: TGTGCCAGTAGTAGGGAGGGCCGCGGCTACACCTTC. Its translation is CASSREGRGYTF.

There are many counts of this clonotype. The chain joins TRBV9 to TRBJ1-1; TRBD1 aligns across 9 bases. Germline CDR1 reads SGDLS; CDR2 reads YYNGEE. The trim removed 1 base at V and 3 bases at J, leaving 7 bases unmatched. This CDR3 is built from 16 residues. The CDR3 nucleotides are TGTGCCAGCAGCGTATCCCTGACAGGGGGGTACACTGAAGCTTTCTTT. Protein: CASSVSLTGGYTEAFF.

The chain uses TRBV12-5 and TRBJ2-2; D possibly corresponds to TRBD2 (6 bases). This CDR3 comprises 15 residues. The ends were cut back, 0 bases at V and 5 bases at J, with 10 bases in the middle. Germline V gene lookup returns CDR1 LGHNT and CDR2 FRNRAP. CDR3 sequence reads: CASGLVHGGTGELFF. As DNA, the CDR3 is TGTGCTAGTGGTTTGGTACATGGGGGGACCGGGGAGCTGTTTTTT.

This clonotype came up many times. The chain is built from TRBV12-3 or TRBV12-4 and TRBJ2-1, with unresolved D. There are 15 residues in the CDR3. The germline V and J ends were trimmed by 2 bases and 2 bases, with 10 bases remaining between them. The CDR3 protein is CASSLWRLTYNEQFF. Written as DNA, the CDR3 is TGTGCCAGCAGTTTATGGAGACTCACCTACAATGAGCAGTTCTTC.

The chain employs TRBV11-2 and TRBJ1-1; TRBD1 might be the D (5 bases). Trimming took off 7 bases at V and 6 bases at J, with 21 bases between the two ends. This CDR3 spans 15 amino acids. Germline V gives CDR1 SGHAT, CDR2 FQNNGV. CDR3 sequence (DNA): TGTGCCAGCATCTATACTGGGGGTCCCGACCCTGAAGCTTTCTTT. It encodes CASIYTGGPDPEAFF.

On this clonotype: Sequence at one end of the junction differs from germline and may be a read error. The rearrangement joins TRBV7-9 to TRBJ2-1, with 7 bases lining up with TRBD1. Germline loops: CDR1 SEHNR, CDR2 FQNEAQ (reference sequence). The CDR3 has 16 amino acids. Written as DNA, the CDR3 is TGTGCCAGCACCTTAATGAGTGGGGACAGCAACAATGAGCAGTTCTTC. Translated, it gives CASTLMSGDSNNEQFF.

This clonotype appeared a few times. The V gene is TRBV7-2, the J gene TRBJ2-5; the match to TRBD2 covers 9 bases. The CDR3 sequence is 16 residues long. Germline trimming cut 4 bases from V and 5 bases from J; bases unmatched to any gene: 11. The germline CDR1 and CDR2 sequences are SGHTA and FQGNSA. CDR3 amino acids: CASSSPSIAGVETQYF. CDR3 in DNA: TGTGCCAGCAGCTCACCCTCCATAGCGGGGGTGGAGACCCAGTACTTC. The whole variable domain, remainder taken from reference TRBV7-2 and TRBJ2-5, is GAGVSQSPSNKVTEKGKDVELRCDPISGHTALYWYRQSLGQGLEFLIYFQGNSAPDKSGLPSDRFSAERTGGSVSTLTIQRTQQEDSAVYLCASSSPSIAGVETQYFGPGTRLLVL.

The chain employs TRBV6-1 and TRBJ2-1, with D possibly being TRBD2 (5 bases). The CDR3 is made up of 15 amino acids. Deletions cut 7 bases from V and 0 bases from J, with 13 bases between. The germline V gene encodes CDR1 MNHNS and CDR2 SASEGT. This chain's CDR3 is CASTMDSSSYNEQFF. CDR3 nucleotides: TGTGCCAGCACCATGGACTCCAGCTCCTACAATGAGCAGTTCTTC.

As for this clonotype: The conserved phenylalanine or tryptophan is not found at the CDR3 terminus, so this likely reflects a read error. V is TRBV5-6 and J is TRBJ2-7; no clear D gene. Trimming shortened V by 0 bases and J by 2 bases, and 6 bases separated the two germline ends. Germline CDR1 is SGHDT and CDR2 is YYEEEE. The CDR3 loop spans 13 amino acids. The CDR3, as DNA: TGTGCCAGCAGCTTGGACCTAGCCTACGAGCAGTACTGC. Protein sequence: CASSLDLAYEQYC.

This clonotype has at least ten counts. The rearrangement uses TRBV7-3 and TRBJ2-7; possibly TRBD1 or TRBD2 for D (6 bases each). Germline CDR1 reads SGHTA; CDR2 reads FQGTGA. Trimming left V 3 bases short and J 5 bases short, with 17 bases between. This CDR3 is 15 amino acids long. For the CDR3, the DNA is TGTGCCAGCAGCTTTGCTGGAGGGGGAATGGACGAGCAGTACTTC. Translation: CASSFAGGGMDEQYF.